This TCR beta chain was profiled in a study of OX40 agonist ivuxolimab in advanced cancers. Study observations and caveats: In a subset of nonresponders, normalized T-cell clonal expansion was also low.

This table comes from immunoSEQ multiplex PCR, and its TCRdb copy is limited to in-frame clones, with some not included. The top ten hold roughly 4.2% of the sample, which has around 69,000 clones, roughly 87% seen once. About this clone: Antigen: not known.

Germline V gene lookup returns CDR1 MRHNA and CDR2 SNTAGT. V lost 3 bases, J lost 3 bases, and 9 bases lay in between. The CDR3 runs to 15 residues. The receptor comes from an adult with an advanced solid tumor such as melanoma, head and neck, liver or kidney cancer. Sequencing was performed on CD4+ or CD8+ T cells sorted from blood, taken in a trial of the OX40 agonist ivuxolimab. The V gene is TRBV6-4, the J gene TRBJ2-6; D might be TRBD1 (5 bases). The CDR3 reads CASSDQGVGANVLTF. Here the CDR3 DNA reads TGTGCCAGCAGTGATCAAGGGGTTGGGGCCAACGTCCTGACTTTC.